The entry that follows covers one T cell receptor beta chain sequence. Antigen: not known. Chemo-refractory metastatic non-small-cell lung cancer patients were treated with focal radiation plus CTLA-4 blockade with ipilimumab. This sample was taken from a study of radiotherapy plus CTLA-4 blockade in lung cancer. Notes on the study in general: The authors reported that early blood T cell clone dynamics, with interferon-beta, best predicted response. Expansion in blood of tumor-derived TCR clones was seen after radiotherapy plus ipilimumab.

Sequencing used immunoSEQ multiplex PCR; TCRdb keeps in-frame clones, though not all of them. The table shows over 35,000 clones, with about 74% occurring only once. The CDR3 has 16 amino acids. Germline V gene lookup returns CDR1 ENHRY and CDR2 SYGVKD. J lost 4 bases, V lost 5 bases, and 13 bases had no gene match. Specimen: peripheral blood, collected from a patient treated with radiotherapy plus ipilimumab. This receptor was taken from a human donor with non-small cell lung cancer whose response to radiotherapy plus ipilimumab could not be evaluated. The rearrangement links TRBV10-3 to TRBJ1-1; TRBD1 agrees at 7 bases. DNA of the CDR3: TGTGCCATCAGTCGAACGGACAGGTCAGAAAGCACTGAAGCTTTCTTT. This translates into CAISRTDRSESTEAFF.